These 20 T cell receptor beta chains share one sample of origin, sequenced in a study of post-analysis software for immune sequencing data (dated by TCRdb to 2014 to 2015). The library was prepared using PCR. TCRdb lists the instrument as Illumina HiSeq 2500. To reduce PCR and sequencing biases, unique molecular identifiers were incorporated into the TCR beta cDNA libraries. The public reads were quality trimmed at Q25 with fastp and then assembled into clones with MiXCR by TCRdb, keeping productive beta chains. Each CDR3 protein appears once, grouped with its most common genes and DNA. The sample table holds more than 450,000 distinct CDR3 sequences, of which around 47% were seen once. The top ten clonotypes cover roughly 1.8% of the sample. Their antigens are not known. The full study reports these points: Four or five TRBV segments, including TRBV5-6, TRBV5-1 and TRBV20-1, were significantly more frequent in patients than controls.

The material sequenced was blood. Every receptor here comes from a girl aged 5-17 years with multiple sclerosis.

The CDR3 bases are TGTGCCAGCAGCGTAGCGGGACAGAATAATTCACCCCTCCACTTT. This codes for CASSVAGQNNSPLHF. This chain links TRBV9 with TRBJ1-6; 7 positions match TRBD1. Germline CDR1 and CDR2: SGDLS and YYNGEE. Trimming at V came to 0 bases and at J to 5 bases, leaving 2 bases not matched to a gene. CDR3 length equals 15 residues.

This clonotype has just a few counts. CDR3 coding DNA: TGCAGTGCTAGAGATGATTTAAACACTGAAGCTTTCTTT. Encoded protein: CSARDDLNTEAFF. This chain uses TRBV20-1 with TRBJ1-1; D gene ambiguous. The CDR3 contains 13 residues. V was pared by 0 bases and J by 2 bases, with 7 bases between. Germline V gene data show CDR1 as DFQATT and CDR2 as SNEGSKA (reference sequence).

This chain links TRBV7-3 with TRBJ2-2; D tentatively reads TRBD1 or TRBD2 (5 bases each). Per the germline V gene, CDR1 is SGHTA and CDR2 is FQGTGA. Trimming took 0 bases from V and 5 from J, leaving 10 bases between them. This CDR3 is 15 amino acids long. The CDR3 sequence is CASSLTGTGTGELFF. DNA of the CDR3: TGTGCCAGCAGCTTAACCGGGACGGGAACCGGGGAGCTGTTTTTT. The full variable domain, completed using reference TRBV7-3 and TRBJ2-2, is GAGVSQTPSNKVTEKGKYVELRCDPISGHTALYWYRQSLGQGPEFLIYFQGTGAADDSGLPNDRFFAVRPEGSVSTLKIQRTERGDSAVYLCASSLTGTGTGELFFGEGSRLTVL.

This sequence joins TRBV12-3 or TRBV12-4 and TRBJ2-7; D possibly corresponds to TRBD2 (5 bases). The CDR3 extends over 15 amino acids. Between the trimmed V and J ends, which lost 2 bases and 2 bases, there was a span of 13 bases. The DNA for the CDR3 is TGTGCCAGCAGTTTAAGGAGGCAGTCGACCTACGAGCAGTACTTC. Amino acid sequence: CASSLRRQSTYEQYF.

With respect to this clonotype: No DNA is shown, since the ends of the CDR3 on it are uncertain; the CDR3 is the one TCRdb lists. The V and J genes are TRBV20-1 and TRBJ2-3; no DNA check was done on the table's D call, TRBD1. Germline V gives CDR1 DFQATT, CDR2 SNEGSKA (reference sequence). The CDR3 numbers 16 amino acids, ends counted. CDR3: CSAVLDGGHNTDTQYF.

The rearrangement links TRBV7-8 to TRBJ2-1, with 8 nucleotides matching TRBD1. The CDR3 totals 15 residues. The V gene end was trimmed by 3 bases and the J gene end by 3 bases; junction bases not matched to a gene: 4. Germline V lookup: CDR1 SGHVS, CDR2 FQNEAQ. CDR3 DNA sequence: TGTGCCAGCAGCTTCTCGGACAGGGACTACAATGAGCAGTTCTTC. It is translated as CASSFSDRDYNEQFF. Looking up the rest from reference TRBV7-8 and TRBJ2-1 gives the full variable domain: GAGVSQSPRYKVAKRGQDVALRCDPISGHVSLFWYQQALGQGPEFLTYFQNEAQLDKSGLPSDRFFAERPEGSVSTLKIQRTQQEDSAVYLCASSFSDRDYNEQFFGPGTRLTVL.

The rearrangement joins TRBV6-5 to TRBJ1-4; 7 bases match TRBD1. The V gene end was trimmed by 6 bases and the J gene end by 8 bases; junction bases not matched to a gene: 9. The CDR3 has 14 amino acids. In germline, CDR1 is MNHEY, CDR2 SVGAGI. The CDR3 nucleotides read TGTGCCAGCAGATTTGACAGGGAAGGGGAAAAACTGTTTTTT. This sequence encodes CASRFDREGEKLFF.

This clonotype was observed a few times. This chain joins TRBV3-1 and TRBJ1-2; 7 positions agree with TRBD1. The length of the CDR3 is 12 residues. Germline CDR1 reads LGHDT; CDR2 reads YNNKEL (reference sequence). Losses at the gene ends were 6 bases for V and 3 bases for J; bases not matched to a gene: 1. The CDR3 region is CASSQGDYGYTF. The CDR3 DNA reads as TGTGCCAGCAGTCAGGGGGACTATGGCTACACCTTC.

This clonotype was observed a few times. This rearrangement joins TRBV12-3 or TRBV12-4 to TRBJ2-7; D is unclear. Trimming left V 5 bases short and J 3 bases short, with 8 bases between. The CDR3 runs to 12 residues. This chain's CDR3 is CASSPLNYEQYF. Written as DNA, the CDR3 is TGTGCCAGCAGTCCTTTGAACTACGAGCAGTACTTC.

The chain combines TRBV4-2 with TRBJ2-7; 14 nucleotides match TRBD2. This CDR3 spans 18 amino acids. Germline V gene data show CDR1 as LGHNA and CDR2 as YNFKEQ. The ends lost 5 bases at V and 5 bases at J; junction bases unmatched: 14. CDR3: CASSSLGTSGGHGNEQYF. The CDR3, as DNA: TGTGCCAGCAGCTCATTGGGGACTAGCGGGGGCCACGGCAACGAGCAGTACTTC.

The V gene is TRBV5-1, the J gene TRBJ2-7, with TRBD2 matching 10 bases. In germline, CDR1 is SGHRS, CDR2 YFSETQ. This CDR3 has 17 amino acids. The junction had 12 bases not matched to a gene; V was cut back by 3 bases and J by 3 bases. In DNA form, the CDR3 reads TGCGCCAGCAGCTCCGGCCCCAGGCTAGCGGGAGTCTACGAGCAGTACTTC. Its translation is CASSSGPRLAGVYEQYF.

This clonotype has a handful of counts. V gene TRBV29-1 combines with J gene TRBJ2-1; D is unresolved. Germline loops: CDR1 SQVTM, CDR2 ANQGSEA. This CDR3 spans 12 amino acids. Trimming pared 4 bases from V and 4 bases from J, leaving 8 bases between. The CDR3 is CSVGEPYNEQFF. The DNA for the CDR3 is TGCAGCGTTGGAGAGCCTTACAATGAGCAGTTCTTC.

This clonotype was recorded a few times. A junction boundary mismatches the germline segment, possibly from a read error. This chain joins TRBV12-3 or TRBV12-4 and TRBJ1-2; D gene uncertain. This CDR3 comprises 12 residues. The CDR3 loop is CVSSPGMYGYTF. The CDR3 DNA reads as TGTGTCAGCAGCCCTGGGATGTATGGCTACACCTTC.

This chain joins TRBV11-3 and TRBJ2-7; D is undetermined. The CDR3 totals 16 residues. Germline values: CDR1 SGHNT, CDR2 YENEEA. The V and J ends lost 5 bases and 1 base respectively, with 18 bases between them. CDR3 bases: TGTGCCAGCAGCCCTCATGTATGGAGAAGGTCCTACGAGCAGTACTTC. It is translated as CASSPHVWRRSYEQYF.

The chain combines TRBV10-3 with TRBJ2-3; a possible D gene is TRBD2 (6 bases). Germline CDR1 and CDR2: ENHRY and SYGVKD. Trimming removed 6 bases from V and 5 bases from J, with 21 bases in between. The CDR3 contains 16 residues. The DNA for the CDR3 is TGTGCCATCAGAGGGGAAACTAAGGCTAGCGTAGATACGCAGTATTTT. It translates to CAIRGETKASVDTQYF.

The sample holds many counts of this clonotype. This chain joins TRBV5-1 and TRBJ2-7; 7 nucleotides agree with TRBD2. The CDR3 sequence is 15 residues long. The germline V gene encodes CDR1 SGHRS and CDR2 YFSETQ. V gave up 0 bases and J gave up 7 bases; unmatched junction bases: 10. The CDR3 DNA reads TGCGCCAGCAGCTTGGCAGTTCGGGCCGGGGGGGAGCAGTACTTC. As protein: CASSLAVRAGGEQYF.

This clonotype came up a few times. The chain has TRBV12-3 or TRBV12-4 and TRBJ2-7; D unclear. This CDR3 contains 15 residues. V lost 3 bases and J 0 bases, leaving 12 bases between the germline ends. As DNA, the CDR3 is TGTGCCAGCAGTTTCAAGGGCCCCCACTCCTACGAGCAGTACTTC. It specifies CASSFKGPHSYEQYF.

The chain employs TRBV30 and TRBJ2-5; no definite D call. CDR1 GTSNPN and CDR2 SVGIG come from the germline V gene (reference sequence). Trimming stripped 2 bases from V and 2 bases from J, with 6 bases between. This CDR3 has 12 amino acids. Here the CDR3 reads CAWSPRQETQYF. The CDR3 nucleotides are TGTGCCTGGAGTCCCAGACAAGAGACCCAGTACTTC.

The sample holds a few counts of this clonotype. The rearrangement uses TRBV10-2 and TRBJ2-1, with 8 bases aligning to TRBD2. Germline values: CDR1 WSHSY, CDR2 SAAADI. The CDR3 is made up of 16 amino acids. Trimming took 5 bases from V and 4 from J; bases not matched to a gene: 10. The CDR3 bases are TGCGCCAGCAGTTCCGCGGGAGGCGGTGGGTACAATGAGCAGTTCTTC. This gives the protein CASSSAGGGGYNEQFF.

This clonotype was detected a few times. V and J are TRBV5-1 and TRBJ2-5; 10 bases align to TRBD1. The CDR3 consists of 15 residues. The V segment lost 4 bases and the J segment 4 bases; nucleotides outside the gene matches: 7. Germline CDR1 and CDR2: SGHRS and YFSETQ. CDR3 DNA sequence: TGCGCCAGCAGCCAAGGACAGGGGGTGAGAGAGACCCAGTACTTC. Protein product: CASSQGQGVRETQYF.